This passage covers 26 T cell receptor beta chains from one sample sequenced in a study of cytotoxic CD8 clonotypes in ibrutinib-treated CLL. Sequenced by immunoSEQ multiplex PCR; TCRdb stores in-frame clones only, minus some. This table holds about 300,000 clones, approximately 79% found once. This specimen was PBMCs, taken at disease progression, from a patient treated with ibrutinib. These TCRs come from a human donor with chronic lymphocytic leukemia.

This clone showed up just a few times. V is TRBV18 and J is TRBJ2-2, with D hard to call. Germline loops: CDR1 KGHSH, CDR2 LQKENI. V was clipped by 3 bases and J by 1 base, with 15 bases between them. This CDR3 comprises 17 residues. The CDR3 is CASSPSLMDGNTGELFF. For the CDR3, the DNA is TGTGCCAGCTCACCCTCGTTGATGGACGGGAACACCGGGGAGCTGTTTTTT. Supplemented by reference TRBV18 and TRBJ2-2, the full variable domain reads NAGVMQNPRHLVRRRGQEARLRCSPMKGHSHVYWYRQLPEEGLKFMVYLQKENIIDESGMPKERFSAEFPKEGPSILRIQQVVRGDSAAYFCASSPSLMDGNTGELFFGEGSRLTVL.

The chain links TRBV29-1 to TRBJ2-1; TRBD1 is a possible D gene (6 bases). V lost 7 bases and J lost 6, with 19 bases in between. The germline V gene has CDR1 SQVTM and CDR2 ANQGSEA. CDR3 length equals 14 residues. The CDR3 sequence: CSATQGSLGNEQFF. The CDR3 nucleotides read TGCAGCGCAACTCAGGGGTCACTTGGCAATGAGCAGTTCTTC.

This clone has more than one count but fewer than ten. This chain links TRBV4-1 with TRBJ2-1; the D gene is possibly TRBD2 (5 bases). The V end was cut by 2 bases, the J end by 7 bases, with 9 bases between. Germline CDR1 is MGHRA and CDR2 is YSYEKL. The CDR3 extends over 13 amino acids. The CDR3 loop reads CASSQPGLNEQFF. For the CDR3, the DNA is TGCGCCAGCAGCCAACCGGGGTTGAATGAGCAGTTCTTC.

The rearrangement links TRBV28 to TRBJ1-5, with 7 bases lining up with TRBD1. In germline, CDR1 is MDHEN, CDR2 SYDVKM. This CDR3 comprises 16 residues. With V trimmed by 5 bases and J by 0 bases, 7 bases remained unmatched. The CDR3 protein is CASSTHRGLSNQPQHF. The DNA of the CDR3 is TGTGCCAGCAGTACCCACAGGGGTCTTAGCAATCAGCCCCAGCATTTT.

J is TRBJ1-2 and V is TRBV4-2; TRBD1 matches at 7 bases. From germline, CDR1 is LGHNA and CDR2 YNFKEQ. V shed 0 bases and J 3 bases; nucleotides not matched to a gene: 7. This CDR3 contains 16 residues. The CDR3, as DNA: TGTGCCAGCAGCCAAGAACCCAGGGGGAAGGACTATGGCTACACCTTC. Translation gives CASSQEPRGKDYGYTF.

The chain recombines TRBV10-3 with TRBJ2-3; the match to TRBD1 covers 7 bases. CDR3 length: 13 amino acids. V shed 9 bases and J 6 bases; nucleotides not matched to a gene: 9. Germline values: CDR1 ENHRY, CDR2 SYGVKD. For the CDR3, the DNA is TGTGCCATGTCGACAGGGCCCCGCGATACGCAGTATTTT. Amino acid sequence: CAMSTGPRDTQYF.

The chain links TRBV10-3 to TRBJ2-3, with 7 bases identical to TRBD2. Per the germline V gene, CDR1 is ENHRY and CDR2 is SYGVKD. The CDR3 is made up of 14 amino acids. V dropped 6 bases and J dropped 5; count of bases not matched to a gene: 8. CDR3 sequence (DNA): TGTGCCATCAGGGCTAGCGGAGACAAAGATACGCAGTATTTT. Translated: CAIRASGDKDTQYF.

The CDR3 sequence is CASTFGNSPLHF. The DNA of the CDR3 is TGTGCCAGCACTTTTGGGAATTCACCCCTCCACTTT. This chain joins TRBV2 and TRBJ1-6, with unresolved D. Trimming left V 7 bases short and J 7 bases short, with 8 bases between. This CDR3 region has 12 residues. Looked up from germline, CDR1 is SNHLY and CDR2 is FYNNEI.

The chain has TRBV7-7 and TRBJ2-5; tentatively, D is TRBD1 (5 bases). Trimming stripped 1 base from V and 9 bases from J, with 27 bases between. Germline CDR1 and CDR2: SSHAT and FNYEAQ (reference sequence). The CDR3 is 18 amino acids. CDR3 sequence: CASSLEPLGLGVKTAQYF. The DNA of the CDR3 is TGTGCCAGCAGCTTAGAACCCCTCGGGCTAGGGGTTAAGACGGCCCAGTACTTC.

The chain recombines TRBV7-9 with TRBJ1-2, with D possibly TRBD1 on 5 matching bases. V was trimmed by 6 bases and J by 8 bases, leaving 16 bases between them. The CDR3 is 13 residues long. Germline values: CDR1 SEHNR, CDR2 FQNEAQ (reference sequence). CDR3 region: CASSDTGVWGYTF. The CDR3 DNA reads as TGTGCCAGCAGTGATACGGGGGTTTGGGGCTACACCTTC.

In nucleotides, the CDR3 is TGTGCCAGCAGTGACAAGTCCCTGGGGCCCTACAATGAGCAGTTCTTC. This encodes CASSDKSLGPYNEQFF. The chain is built from TRBV2 and TRBJ2-1, with D perhaps matching TRBD1 (5 bases). The CDR3 sequence is 16 residues long. CDR1 and CDR2 (germline): SNHLY, FYNNEI. V was shortened by 3 bases and J by 2 bases, with 14 bases between the two germline ends. Using reference TRBV2 and TRBJ2-1 for the parts outside the CDR3, the full variable domain is EPEVTQTPSHQVTQMGQEVILRCVPISNHLYFYWYRQILGQKVEFLVSFYNNEISEKSEIFDDQFSVERPDGSNFTLKIRSTKLEDSAMYFCASSDKSLGPYNEQFFGPGTRLTVL.

CDR3 DNA sequence: TGTGCCAGCAGTGACTGGGACAGGGGAAAACTGTTTTTT. Translating gives CASSDWDRGKLFF. The chain joins TRBV2 to TRBJ1-4; 10 bases fit TRBD1. The V and J ends lost 3 bases and 10 bases, in that order; junction bases with no gene match: 2. CDR3 size: 13 residues. Looked up from germline, CDR1 is SNHLY and CDR2 is FYNNEI.

DNA of the CDR3: TGTGCCAGAAACCCTGACAGGGGATTTACCCATAACTATGGCTACACCTTC. Amino acids: CARNPDRGFTHNYGYTF. The rearrangement uses TRBV5-8 and TRBJ1-2; 8 bases are a match to TRBD1. With 8 bases clipped from V and 1 base from J, the junction kept 16 bases outside the gene matches. Germline CDR1 and CDR2: SGHTS and YDEGEE. The CDR3 length is 17 residues.

CDR3 amino acids: CASSQEALLGAWEKLFF. For the CDR3, the DNA is TGCGCCAGCAGCCAAGAGGCCCTCCTCGGGGCTTGGGAAAAACTGTTTTTT. This chain uses TRBV4-1 with TRBJ1-4, with D possibly matching TRBD1 (5 bases). With 0 bases removed from V and 8 bases from J, the gap between germline ends came to 19 bases. The CDR3 consists of 17 residues. CDR1 and CDR2 (germline): MGHRA, YSYEKL.

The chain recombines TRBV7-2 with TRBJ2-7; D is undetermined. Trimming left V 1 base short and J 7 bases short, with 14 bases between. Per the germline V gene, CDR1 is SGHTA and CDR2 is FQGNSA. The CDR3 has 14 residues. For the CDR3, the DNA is TGTGCCAGCAGCTTAGAGTACCACGCCAGGGAGCAGTACTTC. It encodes CASSLEYHAREQYF.

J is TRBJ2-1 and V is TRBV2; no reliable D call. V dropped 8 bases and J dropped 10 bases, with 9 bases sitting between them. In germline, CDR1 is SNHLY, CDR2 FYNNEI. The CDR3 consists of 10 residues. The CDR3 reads CASLSREQFF. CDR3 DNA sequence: TGTGCCAGCCTTTCCAGGGAGCAGTTCTTC. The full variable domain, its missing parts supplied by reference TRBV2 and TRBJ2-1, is EPEVTQTPSHQVTQMGQEVILRCVPISNHLYFYWYRQILGQKVEFLVSFYNNEISEKSEIFDDQFSVERPDGSNFTLKIRSTKLEDSAMYFCASLSREQFFGPGTRLTVL.

The CDR3 DNA reads as TGTGCCAGCAGTTACCGGCGGGGACGCACAGATACGCAGTATTTT. It is translated as CASSYRRGRTDTQYF. The chain links TRBV6-5 to TRBJ2-3; D perhaps matches TRBD2 (6 bases). V shed 2 bases and J shed 1 base, with 10 bases lying between them. Germline V gene lookup returns CDR1 MNHEY and CDR2 SVGAGI. CDR3 length equals 15 residues.

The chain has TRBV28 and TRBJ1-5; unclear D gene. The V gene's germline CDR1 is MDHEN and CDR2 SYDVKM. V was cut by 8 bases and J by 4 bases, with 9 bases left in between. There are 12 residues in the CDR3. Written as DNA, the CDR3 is TGTGCCAGCCGGGAGGCGAATCAGCCCCAGCATTTT. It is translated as CASREANQPQHF.

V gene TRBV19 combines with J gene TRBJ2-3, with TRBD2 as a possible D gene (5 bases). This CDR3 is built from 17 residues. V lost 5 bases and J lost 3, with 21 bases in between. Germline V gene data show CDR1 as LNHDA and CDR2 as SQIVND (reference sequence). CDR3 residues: CASSPSPLAFGTDTQYF. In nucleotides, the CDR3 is TGTGCCAGTAGTCCGTCTCCCCTAGCTTTCGGGACAGATACGCAGTATTTT.

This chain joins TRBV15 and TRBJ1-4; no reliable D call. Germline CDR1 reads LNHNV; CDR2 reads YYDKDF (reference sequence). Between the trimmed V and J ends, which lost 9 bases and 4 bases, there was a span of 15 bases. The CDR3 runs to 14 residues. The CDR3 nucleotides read TGTGCCACTACCCCGGACCGGCTTAATGAAAAACTGTTTTTT. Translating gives CATTPDRLNEKLFF.

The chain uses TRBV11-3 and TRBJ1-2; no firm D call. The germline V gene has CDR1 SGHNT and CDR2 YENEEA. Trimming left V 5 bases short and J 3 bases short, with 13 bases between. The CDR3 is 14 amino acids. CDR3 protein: CASSLQSPYYGYTF. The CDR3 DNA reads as TGTGCCAGCAGCCTCCAGTCCCCTTACTATGGCTACACCTTC. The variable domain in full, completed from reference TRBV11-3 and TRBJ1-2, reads EAGVVQSPRYKIIEKKQPVAFWCNPISGHNTLYWYLQNLGQGPELLIRYENEEAVDDSQLPKDRFSAERLKGVDSTLKIQPAELGDSAVYLCASSLQSPYYGYTFGSGTRLTVV.

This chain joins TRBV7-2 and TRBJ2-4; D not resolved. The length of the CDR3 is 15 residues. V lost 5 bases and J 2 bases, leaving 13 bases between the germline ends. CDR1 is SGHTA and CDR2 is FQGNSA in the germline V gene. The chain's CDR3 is CASSASRTPKNIQYF. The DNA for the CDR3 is TGTGCCAGCAGCGCCTCCAGGACCCCCAAAAACATTCAGTACTTC.

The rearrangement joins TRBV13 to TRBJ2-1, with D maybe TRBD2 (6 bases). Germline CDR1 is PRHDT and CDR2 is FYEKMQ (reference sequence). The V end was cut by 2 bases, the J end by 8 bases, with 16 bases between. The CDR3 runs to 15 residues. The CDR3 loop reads CASSLLAREADEQFF. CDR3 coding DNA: TGTGCCAGCAGCTTACTCGCCAGGGAGGCAGATGAGCAGTTCTTC. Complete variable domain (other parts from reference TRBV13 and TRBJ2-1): AAGVIQSPRHLIKEKRETATLKCYPIPRHDTVYWYQQGPGQDPQFLISFYEKMQSDKGSIPDRFSAQQFSDYHSELNMSSLELGDSALYFCASSLLAREADEQFFGPGTRLTVL.

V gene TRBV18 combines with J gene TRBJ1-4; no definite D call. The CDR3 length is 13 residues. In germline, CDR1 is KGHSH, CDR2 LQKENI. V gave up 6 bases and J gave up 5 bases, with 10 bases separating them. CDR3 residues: CASSSGRNEKLFF. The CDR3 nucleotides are TGTGCCAGCTCTTCGGGAAGAAATGAAAAACTGTTTTTT.

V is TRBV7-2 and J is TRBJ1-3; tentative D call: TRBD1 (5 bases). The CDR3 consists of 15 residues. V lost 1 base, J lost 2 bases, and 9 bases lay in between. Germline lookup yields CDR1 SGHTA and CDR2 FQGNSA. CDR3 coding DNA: TGTGCCAGCAGCTTAGAGGCAGGGCCTGGAAACACCATATATTTT. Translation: CASSLEAGPGNTIYF. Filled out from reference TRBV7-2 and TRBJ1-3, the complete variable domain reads GAGVSQSPSNKVTEKGKDVELRCDPISGHTALYWYRQSLGQGLEFLIYFQGNSAPDKSGLPSDRFSAERTGGSVSTLTIQRTQQEDSAVYLCASSLEAGPGNTIYFGEGSWLTVV.

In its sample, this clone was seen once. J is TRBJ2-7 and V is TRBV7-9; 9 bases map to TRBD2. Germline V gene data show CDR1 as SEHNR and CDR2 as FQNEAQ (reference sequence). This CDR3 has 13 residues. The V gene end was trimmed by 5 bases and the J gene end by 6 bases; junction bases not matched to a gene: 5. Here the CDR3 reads CASSARTSAEQYF. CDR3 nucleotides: TGTGCCAGCAGCGCCCGGACTAGCGCCGAGCAGTACTTC.